This is a list of T cell receptor beta chains from one sample in a study of OX40 agonist ivuxolimab in advanced cancers. Using immunoSEQ multiplex PCR, the repertoire was profiled, and TCRdb retains in-frame clones only, with some absent. The sample lists about 69,000 clones; 65% to 80% were seen once. This material consisted of CD4+ or CD8+ T cells sorted from blood, taken in a trial of the OX40 agonist ivuxolimab. The receptors come from an adult with an advanced solid tumor such as melanoma, head and neck, liver or kidney cancer. Each CDR3 is given with its conserved first and last residue. The D gene is left open where the match is weak. Clone size is stated in some rows and not others, as once, few, many or a class when expanded.

clone_size | j_call | d_call | v_call | cdr3_nt | cdr3_aa
. | TRBJ1-3 | . | TRBV5-1 | TGCGCCAGCAGCCCACCGGAGGGGCCGGGAAACACCATATATTTT | CASSPPEGPGNTIYF
. | TRBJ1-5 | . | TRBV10-3 | TGTGCCATCAGTCCACAGGTGAATCAGCCCCAGCATTTT | CAISPQVNQPQHF
. | TRBJ2-7 | TRBD2 | TRBV28 | TGTGCCAGTAAACTAGCGGGAGGTTACTACGAGCAGTACTTC | CASKLAGGYYEQYF
. | TRBJ2-1 | . | TRBV5-1 | TGCGCCAGCAGCCCCGGGGATCCACTCTCCTACAATGAGCAGTTCTTC | CASSPGDPLSYNEQFF
. | TRBJ1-6 | . | TRBV14 | TGTGCCAGCAGCCATGATGACAGGCTCAATTCACCCCTCCACTTT | CASSHDDRLNSPLHF
few | TRBJ2-5 | . | TRBV18 | TGTGCCAGCTCACCGGTCAGCCTCGGGGAGACCCAGTACTTC | CASSPVSLGETQYF
. | TRBJ2-1 | TRBD2 | TRBV18 | TGTGCCAGCTCACCACGCTCTAGCGGGGCCTACAATGAGCAGTTCTTC | CASSPRSSGAYNEQFF
. | TRBJ2-1 | TRBD2 | TRBV7-6 | TGTGCCAGCAGCTTAATACCGACTAGCGTATACAATGAGCAGTTCTTC | CASSLIPTSVYNEQFF
. | TRBJ2-1 | TRBD2 | TRBV6-5 | TGTGCCAGCAGCCGGACTAGCGGAGGGAACAATGAGCAGTTCTTC | CASSRTSGGNNEQFF
. | TRBJ2-1 | TRBD2 | TRBV6-1 | TGTGCCAGCAGCCTAGGGACTACTCTGGATGAGCAGTTCTTC | CASSLGTTLDEQFF
. | TRBJ2-7 | . | TRBV9 | TGTGCCAGCAGCCTCCGTGGGGCCGGAGGCGAGCAGTACTTC | CASSLRGAGGEQYF
. | TRBJ2-6 | . | TRBV2 | TGTGCCAGCAGTGGACCACCGAGGGTAGACGTCCTGACTTTC | CASSGPPRVDVLTF
. | TRBJ1-1 | . | TRBV11-2 | TGTGCCAGCAGCTTTACGGTGAACACTGAAGCTTTCTTT | CASSFTVNTEAFF
. | TRBJ1-5 | . | TRBV7-6 | TGTGCCAGCAGCTTAAAAGGGGCGGGGAATCAGCCCCAGCATTTT | CASSLKGAGNQPQHF
once | TRBJ2-2 | . | TRBV15 | TGTGCCACCAGCACGTGGCAGGGTGGAATGGGGGAGCTGTTTTTT | CATSTWQGGMGELFF